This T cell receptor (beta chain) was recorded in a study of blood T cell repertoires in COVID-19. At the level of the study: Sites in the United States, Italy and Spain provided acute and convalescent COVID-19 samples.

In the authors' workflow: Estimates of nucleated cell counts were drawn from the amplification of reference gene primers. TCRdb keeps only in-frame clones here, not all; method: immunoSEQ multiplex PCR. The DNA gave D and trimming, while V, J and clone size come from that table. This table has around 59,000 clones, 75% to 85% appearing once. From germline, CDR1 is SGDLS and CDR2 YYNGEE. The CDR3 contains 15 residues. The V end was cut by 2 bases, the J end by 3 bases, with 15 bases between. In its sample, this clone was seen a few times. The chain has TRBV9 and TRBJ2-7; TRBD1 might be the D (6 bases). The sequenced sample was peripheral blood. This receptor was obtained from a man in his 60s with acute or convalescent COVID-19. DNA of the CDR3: TGTGCCAGCAGCGTTGCTAGTACAGGGTTCTACGAGCAGTACTTC. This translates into CASSVASTGFYEQYF.